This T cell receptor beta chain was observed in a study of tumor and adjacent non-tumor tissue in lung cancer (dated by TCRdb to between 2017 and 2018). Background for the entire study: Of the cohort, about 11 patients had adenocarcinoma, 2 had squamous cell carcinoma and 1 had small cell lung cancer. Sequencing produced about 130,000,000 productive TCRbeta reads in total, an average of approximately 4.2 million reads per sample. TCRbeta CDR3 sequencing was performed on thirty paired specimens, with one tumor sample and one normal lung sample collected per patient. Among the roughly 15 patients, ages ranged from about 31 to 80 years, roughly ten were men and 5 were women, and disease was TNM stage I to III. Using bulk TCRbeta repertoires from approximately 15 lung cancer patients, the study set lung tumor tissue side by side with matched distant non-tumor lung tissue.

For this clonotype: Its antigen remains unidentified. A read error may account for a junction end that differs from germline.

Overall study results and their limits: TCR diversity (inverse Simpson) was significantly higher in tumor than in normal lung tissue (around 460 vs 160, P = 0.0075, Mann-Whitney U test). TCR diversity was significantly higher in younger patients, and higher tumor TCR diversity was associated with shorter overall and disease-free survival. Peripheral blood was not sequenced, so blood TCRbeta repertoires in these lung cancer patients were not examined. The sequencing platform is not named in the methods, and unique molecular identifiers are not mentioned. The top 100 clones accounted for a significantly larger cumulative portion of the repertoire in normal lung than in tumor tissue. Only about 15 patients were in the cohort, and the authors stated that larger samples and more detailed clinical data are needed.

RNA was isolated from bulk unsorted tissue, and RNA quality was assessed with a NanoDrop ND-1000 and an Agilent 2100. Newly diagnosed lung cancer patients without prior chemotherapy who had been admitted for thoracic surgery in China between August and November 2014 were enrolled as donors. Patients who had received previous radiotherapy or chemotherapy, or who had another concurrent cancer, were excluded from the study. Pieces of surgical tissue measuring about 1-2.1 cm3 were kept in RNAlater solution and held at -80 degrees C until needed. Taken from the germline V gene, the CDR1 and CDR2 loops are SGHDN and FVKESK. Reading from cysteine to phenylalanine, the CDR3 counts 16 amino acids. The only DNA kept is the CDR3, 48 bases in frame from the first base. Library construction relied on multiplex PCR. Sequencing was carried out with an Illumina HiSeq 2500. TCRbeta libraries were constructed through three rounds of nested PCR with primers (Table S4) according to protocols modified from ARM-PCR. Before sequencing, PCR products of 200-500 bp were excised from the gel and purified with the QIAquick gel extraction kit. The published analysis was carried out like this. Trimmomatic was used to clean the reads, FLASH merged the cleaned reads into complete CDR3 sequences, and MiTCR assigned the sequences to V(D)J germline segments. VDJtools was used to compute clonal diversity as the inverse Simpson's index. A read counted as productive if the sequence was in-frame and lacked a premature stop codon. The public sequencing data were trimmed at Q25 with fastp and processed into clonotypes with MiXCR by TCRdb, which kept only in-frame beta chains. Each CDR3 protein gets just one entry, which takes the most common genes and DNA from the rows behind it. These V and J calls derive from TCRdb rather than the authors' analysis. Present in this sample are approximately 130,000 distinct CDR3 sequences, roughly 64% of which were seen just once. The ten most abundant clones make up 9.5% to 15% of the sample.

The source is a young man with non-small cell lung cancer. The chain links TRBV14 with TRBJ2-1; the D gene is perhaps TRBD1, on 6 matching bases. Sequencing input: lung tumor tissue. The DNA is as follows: TGTGTCAGCGGCCAACTAAAGGGGACAAACTACAATGAGCACTTCTTC. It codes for CVSGQLKGTNYNEHFF.